The clone carrying this TCR beta chain has just one count. This entry is derived from a study of blood T cell repertoires in COVID-19. The wider study: PBMCs, B-cell-depleted T cells, or T cells were the source of the cDNA or gDNA that made up the material.

After removal of 5 bases from V and 8 bases from J, the junction contained 7 bases not matched to a gene. The CDR3 runs to 15 residues. CDR1 is SGHTA, CDR2 FQGNSA, per germline. Study processing details: Nucleated cell number was recorded as an estimate derived from reference gene primer amplification. Profiled with immunoSEQ multiplex PCR; TCRdb holds only in-frame clones, not every one. V, J and clone size were drawn from that table, and D and trimming were deduced from the DNA. The sample lists 180,000 or so clones; 80% to 85% were seen once. This clonotype was sampled from a woman aged 70-85 years with COVID-19, enrolled during active disease. Sample: peripheral blood. The chain employs TRBV7-2 and TRBJ1-6; 9 bases fit TRBD1. CDR3 amino acids: CASSPSGTGYSPLHF. The CDR3 DNA reads as TGTGCCAGCAGCCCGTCCGGGACAGGGTATTCACCCCTCCACTTT.